Each of the 28 T cell receptor beta chains below was sequenced from the same sample in a study of OX40 agonist ivuxolimab in advanced cancers. Assay used: immunoSEQ multiplex PCR; TCRdb lists only in-frame clones, some missing. The sample yields around 30,000 clones, approximately 86% seen once. The source was CD4+ or CD8+ T cells sorted from blood, collected in a trial of the OX40 agonist ivuxolimab. The receptors derive from an adult with an advanced solid tumor such as melanoma, head and neck, liver or kidney cancer.

The DNA of the CDR3 is TGTGCCAGCACCCAGAGATCTTACGAGCAGTACTTC. The encoded protein is CASTQRSYEQYF. The chain recombines TRBV9 with TRBJ2-7; D uncertain. V was shortened by 6 bases and J by 4 bases, with 11 bases between the two germline ends. The germline CDR1 and CDR2 sequences are SGDLS and YYNGEE. The CDR3 has 12 residues. The variable domain in full, with the rest retrieved from reference TRBV9 and TRBJ2-7, is DSGVTQTPKHLITATGQRVTLRCSPRSGDLSVYWYQQSLDQGLQFLIQYYNGEERAKGNILERFSAQQFPDLHSELNLSSLELGDSALYFCASTQRSYEQYFGPGTRLTVT.

DNA of the CDR3: TGTGCCAGCAGCGGGGAGACATACGGAGAGACCCAGTACTTC. It is translated as CASSGETYGETQYF. The chain uses TRBV5-6 and TRBJ2-5, with D possibly matching TRBD2 (5 bases). Germline CDR1 and CDR2: SGHDT and YYEEEE. V shed 4 bases and J shed 4 bases, with 14 bases lying between them. The CDR3 totals 14 residues.

This chain joins TRBV4-3 and TRBJ2-5, with unresolved D. V was trimmed by 5 bases and J by 3 bases, leaving 16 bases between them. Per germline, CDR1 LGHNA and CDR2 YSLEER. There are 15 residues in the CDR3. This CDR3 reads CASSEREAAKETQYF. The CDR3 nucleotides are TGCGCCAGCAGCGAAAGGGAAGCTGCCAAAGAGACCCAGTACTTC.

The J gene is TRBJ1-1, the V gene TRBV25-1; no clear D. Trimming took 2 bases from V and 4 from J, leaving 5 bases between them. CDR3 length equals 12 residues. Germline V CDR1 and CDR2: MGHDK, SYGVNS. CDR3 region: CASSEVSTEAFF. As DNA, the CDR3 is TGTGCCAGCAGTGAAGTCAGCACTGAAGCTTTCTTT. Full variable domain (remainder filled in from reference TRBV25-1 and TRBJ1-1): EADIYQTPRYLVIGTGKKITLECSQTMGHDKMYWYQQDPGMELHLIHYSYGVNSTEKGDLSSESTVSRIRTEHFPLTLESARPSHTSQYLCASSEVSTEAFFGQGTRLTVV.

J is TRBJ2-7 and V is TRBV20-1; D unresolved. V dropped 4 bases and J dropped 3 bases, with 7 bases sitting between them. The germline gives CDR1 DFQATT, CDR2 SNEGSKA (reference sequence). The CDR3 loop spans 11 amino acids. Here the CDR3 DNA reads TGCAGTGCTACGGACCACTACGAGCAGTACTTC. Its translation: CSATDHYEQYF.

The V gene is TRBV7-2, the J gene TRBJ2-7; 7 positions agree with TRBD1. Trimming at V came to 5 bases and at J to 2 bases, leaving 3 bases not matched to a gene. CDR3 size: 13 residues. The germline V gene has CDR1 SGHTA and CDR2 FQGNSA. The CDR3 region has the DNA TGTGCCAGCAGCGAAGGACAGGCCTACGAGCAGTACTTC. It encodes CASSEGQAYEQYF.

This chain uses TRBV4-2 with TRBJ2-7; the D gene is possibly TRBD1 (6 bases). V was trimmed by 4 bases and J by 4 bases, leaving 17 bases between them. The germline CDR1 and CDR2 sequences are LGHNA and YNFKEQ. This CDR3 spans 15 amino acids. This chain's CDR3 is CASSPAGDIFYEQYF. Written as DNA, the CDR3 is TGTGCCAGCAGCCCCGCCGGGGACATCTTTTACGAGCAGTACTTC.

Only a few counts were recorded for this clone. The gene calls are TRBV19 and TRBJ2-1; 7 bases are a match to TRBD1. The ends lost 1 base at V and 5 bases at J; junction bases unmatched: 2. Germline loops: CDR1 LNHDA, CDR2 SQIVND (reference sequence). This CDR3 has 14 residues. CDR3 coding DNA: TGTGCCAGTAGTATAGCGCAGGGGGACAATGAGCAGTTCTTC. Its translation is CASSIAQGDNEQFF. Based on the CDR3 plus reference TRBV19 and TRBJ2-1, the full variable domain is DGGITQSPKYLFRKEGQNVTLSCEQNLNHDAMYWYRQDPGQGLRLIYYSQIVNDFQKGDIAEGYSVSREKKESFPLTVTSAQKNPTAFYLCASSIAQGDNEQFFGPGTRLTVL.

This sequence joins TRBV4-3 and TRBJ2-3; 12 nucleotides align to TRBD2. The trim removed 0 bases at V and 3 bases at J, leaving 7 bases unmatched. From germline, CDR1 is LGHNA and CDR2 YSLEER. The CDR3 has 18 amino acids. The CDR3 here is CASSQETPSGGGTDTQYF. CDR3 nucleotides: TGCGCCAGCAGCCAAGAGACCCCTAGCGGGGGGGGTACAGATACGCAGTATTTT.

The gene calls are TRBV10-3 and TRBJ2-7, with 7 nucleotides matching TRBD2. Trimming removed 10 bases from V and 9 bases from J; junction bases left unmatched: 15. Germline V CDR1 and CDR2: ENHRY, SYGVKD. This CDR3 has 13 amino acids. The DNA for the CDR3 is TGTGCCAACAGCGGGGACTCCTTGGGCGCGCAGTACTTC. Its translation: CANSGDSLGAQYF.

The chain links TRBV4-3 to TRBJ1-4; 8 bases are a match to TRBD1. CDR1 and CDR2 (germline): LGHNA, YSLEER. The CDR3 sequence is 14 residues long. V shed 2 bases and J 10 bases; nucleotides not matched to a gene: 6. CDR3 sequence (DNA): TGCGCCAGCAGCCAATCCGGGACAGGCGCAAAACTGTTTTTT. It specifies CASSQSGTGAKLFF.

V and J are TRBV20-1 and TRBJ2-3; no definite D call. This CDR3 contains 11 residues. CDR1 is DFQATT and CDR2 is SNEGSKA in the germline V gene (reference sequence). V shed 4 bases and J shed 4 bases, with 6 bases lying between them. In DNA, the CDR3 is TGCAGTGCTATCCGCGCAGATACGCAGTATTTT. This gives the protein CSAIRADTQYF.

Only one count was recorded for this clone. V gene TRBV7-6 combines with J gene TRBJ2-1, with 8 bases lining up with TRBD1. V lost 2 bases, J lost 7 bases, and 4 bases stayed unmatched. CDR3 length: 14 residues. Germline CDR1 reads SGHVS; CDR2 reads FNYEAQ. The CDR3 loop reads CASSLTGGLNEQFF. In nucleotides, the CDR3 is TGTGCCAGCAGCTTAACAGGGGGGTTGAATGAGCAGTTCTTC.

The sample holds a few counts of this clone. The chain couples TRBV5-6 to TRBJ2-7, with unresolved D. In germline, CDR1 is SGHDT, CDR2 YYEEEE. The CDR3 contains 13 residues. V was trimmed by 2 bases and J by 0 bases, leaving 6 bases between them. The CDR3 sequence: CASSLQSSYEQYF. CDR3 in DNA: TGTGCCAGCAGCTTACAAAGCTCCTACGAGCAGTACTTC. The variable domain in full, with the rest retrieved from reference TRBV5-6 and TRBJ2-7, is DAGVTQSPTHLIKTRGQQVTLRCSPKSGHDTVSWYQQALGQGPQFIFQYYEEEERQRGNFPDRFSGHQFPNYSSELNVNALLLGDSALYLCASSLQSSYEQYFGPGTRLTVT.

The chain is built from TRBV28 and TRBJ1-2; D remains ambiguous. The CDR3 runs to 12 residues. In germline, CDR1 is MDHEN, CDR2 SYDVKM. V lost 3 bases and J lost 7, with 9 bases in between. The CDR3 here is CASSFSPSGYTF. CDR3 DNA: TGTGCCAGCAGTTTTTCCCCCTCTGGCTACACCTTC.

The chain couples TRBV27 to TRBJ2-7; D possibly corresponds to TRBD2 (5 bases). The germline CDR1 and CDR2 sequences are MNHEY and SMNVEV (reference sequence). The CDR3 contains 15 residues. V lost 0 bases to trimming and J lost 2 bases, with 11 bases between them. The DNA of the CDR3 is TGTGCCAGCAGTTTATCGGCTAGCCATGCCTACGAGCAGTACTTC. Translated, it gives CASSLSASHAYEQYF.

V usage is TRBV11-3 and J usage is TRBJ1-1; a possible D gene is TRBD1 (6 bases). The ends were cut back, 4 bases at V and 2 bases at J, with 8 bases in the middle. The CDR3 contains 13 residues. The germline CDR1 and CDR2 sequences are SGHNT and YENEEA. The CDR3 sequence is CASSSRGNTEAFF. CDR3 nucleotide sequence: TGTGCCAGCAGCTCCAGGGGAAACACTGAAGCTTTCTTT.

Here the CDR3 reads CASSLLQGARETQYF. For the CDR3, the DNA is TGTGCCAGCAGTTTACTACAGGGGGCGCGTGAGACCCAGTACTTC. This chain links TRBV28 with TRBJ2-5; 9 bases fit TRBD1. Germline loops: CDR1 MDHEN, CDR2 SYDVKM. The J segment lost 5 bases and the V segment lost 2 bases, leaving 6 bases of the junction unmatched. CDR3 length equals 15 residues.

The gene calls are TRBV19 and TRBJ1-4; D uncertain. Trimming took 5 bases from V and 8 from J, leaving 15 bases between them. CDR1 is LNHDA and CDR2 is SQIVND in the germline V gene (reference sequence). The CDR3 is 14 residues long. The CDR3 protein is CASSLRSLGEKLFF. In DNA, the CDR3 is TGTGCCAGTAGTCTCCGCTCTCTTGGGGAAAAACTGTTTTTT.

Turning to this clone: This same CDR3 is encoded by further DNA sequences in the sample. The chain couples TRBV19 to TRBJ2-1, with D possibly TRBD2 on 6 matching bases. This CDR3 has 14 amino acids. Deletions cut 1 base from V and 4 bases from J, with 8 bases between. CDR1 is LNHDA, CDR2 SQIVND, per germline (reference sequence). In DNA, the CDR3 is TGTGCCAGTAGTATAGGCGGGGATTACAATGAGCAGTTCTTC. It is translated as CASSIGGDYNEQFF. Together with reference TRBV19 and TRBJ2-1, the CDR3 gives the full variable domain: DGGITQSPKYLFRKEGQNVTLSCEQNLNHDAMYWYRQDPGQGLRLIYYSQIVNDFQKGDIAEGYSVSREKKESFPLTVTSAQKNPTAFYLCASSIGGDYNEQFFGPGTRLTVL.

This clone was recorded a few times. CDR3 loop: CASSVGQGTDTQYF. The CDR3 DNA sequence: TGTGCCAGCAGCGTTGGACAGGGCACAGATACGCAGTATTTT. This chain uses TRBV11-2 with TRBJ2-3, with 7 bases aligning to TRBD1. The CDR3 is 14 residues long. Losses at the gene ends were 5 bases for V and 1 base for J; bases not matched to a gene: 3. Germline V gene data show CDR1 as SGHAT and CDR2 as FQNNGV.

The rearrangement joins TRBV2 to TRBJ2-7; 8 nucleotides align to TRBD2. The V gene's germline CDR1 is SNHLY and CDR2 FYNNEI. V was clipped by 7 bases and J by 1 base; unmatched bases: 12. The CDR3 length is 16 residues. CDR3 in DNA: TGTGCCAGCACCCGAGAACCGGGACTAGGGTCCTACGAGCAGTACTTC. Translated, it gives CASTREPGLGSYEQYF.

V and J are TRBV9 and TRBJ1-5; no clear D gene. CDR3 length: 15 residues. Germline V gene sequence: CDR1 SGDLS, CDR2 YYNGEE. V was trimmed by 0 bases and J by 7 bases, leaving 14 bases between them. This chain's CDR3 is CASSVGPGSGQPQHF. In nucleotides, the CDR3 is TGTGCCAGCAGCGTAGGCCCGGGCTCGGGGCAGCCCCAGCATTTT. The full variable domain, in which reference TRBV9 and TRBJ1-5 provide the parts outside the CDR3, is DSGVTQTPKHLITATGQRVTLRCSPRSGDLSVYWYQQSLDQGLQFLIQYYNGEERAKGNILERFSAQQFPDLHSELNLSSLELGDSALYFCASSVGPGSGQPQHFGDGTRLSIL.

The V and J genes are TRBV6-1 and TRBJ2-1; D uncertain. There are 13 residues in the CDR3. In germline, CDR1 is MNHNS, CDR2 SASEGT. The V end lost 3 bases, the J end lost 9 bases, and 12 bases lay between the germline ends. The CDR3 region is CASSDLLVGEQFF. In nucleotides, the CDR3 is TGTGCCAGCAGTGACCTACTCGTCGGTGAGCAGTTCTTC.

This chain connects TRBV5-4 to TRBJ2-7; a weak D match, TRBD2 (5 bases). CDR1 and CDR2 (germline): SGHNT, YYREEE (reference sequence). CDR3 length: 15 amino acids. V was trimmed by 4 bases and J by 0 bases, leaving 14 bases between them. DNA of the CDR3: TGTGCCAGCAGCCCCGGAGGTTCATACTCCTACGAGCAGTACTTC. Residues: CASSPGGSYSYEQYF. The full variable domain, rest sourced from reference TRBV5-4 and TRBJ2-7, is ETGVTQSPTHLIKTRGQQVTLRCSSQSGHNTVSWYQQALGQGPQFIFQYYREEENGRGNFPPRFSGLQFPNYSSELNVNALELDDSALYLCASSPGGSYSYEQYFGPGTRLTVT.

The chain carries TRBV27 and TRBJ2-7; possible D gene TRBD2, 6 bases. The germline CDR1 and CDR2 sequences are MNHEY and SMNVEV (reference sequence). The CDR3 contains 13 residues. Trimming left V 5 bases short and J 5 bases short, with 13 bases between. In DNA, the CDR3 is TGTGCCAGCAGTCCGACGGAGGGAGACGAGCAGTACTTC. Residues: CASSPTEGDEQYF.

Here the CDR3 DNA reads TGTGCCAGCAGCAGAGAACCGGGACACTCGAACACTGAAGCTTTCTTT. It codes for CASSREPGHSNTEAFF. V gene TRBV7-9 combines with J gene TRBJ1-1; the D gene is possibly TRBD1 (6 bases). Germline CDR1 and CDR2: SEHNR and FQNEAQ (reference sequence). The CDR3 spans 16 residues. Between the trimmed V and J ends, which lost 5 bases and 1 base, there was a span of 17 bases.

The J gene is TRBJ2-3, the V gene TRBV5-1; 10 nucleotides line up with TRBD2. Per germline, CDR1 SGHRS and CDR2 YFSETQ. Trimming cost V 4 bases and J 2 bases; bases outside gene matches: 7. This CDR3 comprises 16 residues. The CDR3 spells CASSISSGGITDTQYF. The CDR3 bases are TGCGCCAGCAGCATCTCTAGCGGGGGAATCACAGATACGCAGTATTTT.